A single sample gave rise to the 21 T cell receptor beta chains below, sequenced in a study of blood T cell repertoires in COVID-19. Profiled with immunoSEQ multiplex PCR; TCRdb holds only in-frame clones, not every one. The sample has roughly 70,000 clones, 91% seen once. Sequencing input: peripheral blood. These receptors all stem from a man aged 50-60 years with COVID-19, enrolled during active disease.

The chain combines TRBV15 with TRBJ1-5, with a possible D match to TRBD1 (5 bases). The CDR3 runs to 15 residues. Germline V gene data show CDR1 as LNHNV and CDR2 as YYDKDF (reference sequence). Trimming cost V 0 bases and J 3 bases, with 9 bases left between them. Here the CDR3 reads CATSRDAGYNQPQHF. The CDR3 DNA follows: TGTGCCACCAGCAGAGATGCAGGGTACAATCAGCCCCAGCATTTT.

V and J are TRBV19 and TRBJ2-3, with 9 bases identical to TRBD2. Germline V lookup: CDR1 LNHDA, CDR2 SQIVND (reference sequence). This CDR3 spans 16 amino acids. The V gene end was trimmed by 8 bases and the J gene end by 2 bases; junction bases not matched to a gene: 11. CDR3 protein: CASSTASGILTDTQYF. CDR3 DNA sequence: TGTGCCAGTTCTACGGCTAGCGGGATTCTCACAGATACGCAGTATTTT.

This clone is a singleton in its sample. This chain connects TRBV27 to TRBJ2-1, with TRBD2 matching 9 bases. The length of the CDR3 is 16 residues. The germline V gene has CDR1 MNHEY and CDR2 SMNVEV (reference sequence). V lost 4 bases to trimming and J lost 5 bases; unmatched junction nucleotides: 9. The CDR3 is CASSSWVAGAHNEQFF. The CDR3 nucleotides read TGTGCCAGCAGTTCCTGGGTAGCGGGAGCGCACAATGAGCAGTTCTTC.

V gene TRBV28 combines with J gene TRBJ2-7; 7 positions match TRBD1. The CDR3 contains 14 residues. Germline V gives CDR1 MDHEN, CDR2 SYDVKM. V lost 6 bases, J lost 2 bases, and 7 bases stayed unmatched. Written as DNA, the CDR3 is TGTGCCAGCAGACTCTCGGGACAGACCTACGAGCAGTACTTC. Its protein is CASRLSGQTYEQYF.

J is TRBJ2-4 and V is TRBV2; no reliable D call. The CDR3 is 12 residues long. The V end was cut by 10 bases, the J end by 0 bases, with 7 bases between. Looked up from germline, CDR1 is SNHLY and CDR2 is FYNNEI. CDR3 in DNA: TGTGCCACCTCCCTAGCCAAAAACATTCAGTACTTC. It specifies CATSLAKNIQYF.

This chain joins TRBV2 and TRBJ2-7; 8 nucleotides line up with TRBD1. V gave up 2 bases and J gave up 4 bases; unmatched junction bases: 10. CDR3 length: 16 residues. Germline-derived CDR1 and CDR2 are SNHLY and FYNNEI. CDR3 sequence (DNA): TGTGCCAGCAGTGAAACCCCGACAGGGGTGTTTTACGAGCAGTACTTC. Encoded protein: CASSETPTGVFYEQYF.

This clone came up a few times. The identical CDR3 is also encoded by other nucleotide sequences in the sample. The chain recombines TRBV7-9 with TRBJ2-7; 7 bases agree with TRBD1. With V trimmed by 5 bases and J by 3 bases, 4 bases remained unmatched. The CDR3 runs to 13 residues. CDR1 and CDR2 (germline): SEHNR, FQNEAQ (reference sequence). The CDR3 here is CASSRDRDYEQYV. The CDR3 bases are TGTGCCAGCAGCCGGGACAGAGACTACGAGCAGTACGTC.

This rearrangement joins TRBV7-3 to TRBJ2-1, with 9 bases matching TRBD1. The CDR3 spans 16 residues. CDR1 SGHTA and CDR2 FQGTGA come from the germline V gene. The ends lost 5 bases at V and 6 bases at J; junction bases unmatched: 11. In nucleotides, the CDR3 is TGTGCCAGCAGCGCAACAGGGGGCGCTTTCCTCAATGAGCAGTTCTTC. It specifies CASSATGGAFLNEQFF.

The chain links TRBV7-3 to TRBJ2-7; TRBD2 might be the D (5 bases). With 1 base removed from V and 3 bases from J, the gap between germline ends came to 7 bases. The CDR3 is 13 amino acids. Germline V gene lookup returns CDR1 SGHTA and CDR2 FQGTGA. CDR3 nucleotide sequence: TGTGCCAGCAGCTTAAGCGAGGGCTACGAGCAGTACTTC. Amino acid sequence: CASSLSEGYEQYF.

CDR3 DNA: TGTGCCAGCAGCCTCGCGTGGGTTCCCAGGGGTGGCTACACCTTC. Protein sequence: CASSLAWVPRGGYTF. The chain employs TRBV21-1 and TRBJ1-2; the DNA was not compared with TRBD1, the D call given in the table. TRBV21-1 represents a pseudogene. The CDR3 totals 15 residues.

The chain has TRBV4-1 and TRBJ2-4, with 8 bases matching TRBD1. In germline, CDR1 is MGHRA, CDR2 YSYEKL. V gave up 4 bases and J gave up 9 bases; unmatched junction bases: 5. The CDR3 sequence is 13 residues long. CDR3 protein: CASSPRTGTIQYF. The CDR3 DNA reads as TGCGCCAGCAGCCCAAGGACAGGGACCATTCAGTACTTC.

V gene TRBV6-1 combines with J gene TRBJ2-7, with 12 bases fitting TRBD1. The germline V gene has CDR1 MNHNS and CDR2 SASEGT. The CDR3 covers 17 residues. After removal of 2 bases from V and 6 bases from J, the junction contained 11 bases not matched to a gene. In DNA, the CDR3 is TGTGCCAGCAGTGAATTCCCCCTCCGGGACAGGGGGCCCGAGCAGTACGTC. This codes for CASSEFPLRDRGPEQYV.

The V gene is TRBV5-4, the J gene TRBJ2-7, with 7 positions matching TRBD2. The CDR3 covers 16 residues. CDR1 and CDR2 from the germline V gene are SGHNT and YYREEE (reference sequence). J lost 2 bases, V lost 4 bases, and 12 bases had no gene match. CDR3 in amino acids: CASSQTPASGTYEQYF. The DNA of the CDR3 is TGTGCCAGCAGCCAGACGCCGGCTAGCGGAACCTACGAGCAGTACTTC. Together with reference TRBV5-4 and TRBJ2-7, the CDR3 gives the full variable domain: ETGVTQSPTHLIKTRGQQVTLRCSSQSGHNTVSWYQQALGQGPQFIFQYYREEENGRGNFPPRFSGLQFPNYSSELNVNALELDDSALYLCASSQTPASGTYEQYFGPGTRLTVT.

The chain links TRBV3-1 (or the pseudogene TRBV3-2) to TRBJ1-6; the match to TRBD1 covers 7 bases. V dropped 6 bases and J dropped 7; count of bases not matched to a gene: 12. Germline values: CDR1 LGHDT, CDR2 YNNKEL (reference sequence). The CDR3 extends over 16 amino acids. DNA for the CDR3: TGTGCCAGCAGACAGTCGGGACAGCGGAAAAATTCACCCCTCCACTTT. Translated, it gives CASRQSGQRKNSPLHF.

This chain joins TRBV29-1 and TRBJ1-1; D gene ambiguous. The CDR3 is made up of 13 amino acids. Germline CDR1 SQVTM, CDR2 ANQGSEA. Deletions cut 4 bases from V and 0 bases from J, with 9 bases between. CDR3 in DNA: TGCAGCGTTGGATCGCGAATGAACACTGAAGCTTTCTTT. This codes for CSVGSRMNTEAFF.

The chain uses TRBV5-6 and TRBJ1-4; 7 nucleotides match TRBD1. The CDR3 totals 15 residues. The trim removed 3 bases at V and 6 bases at J, leaving 8 bases unmatched. CDR1 is SGHDT and CDR2 is YYEEEE in the germline V gene. The CDR3 nucleotides are TGTGCCAGCAGCTCGTTGAGGGGGCGGGATGAAAAACTGTTTTTT. Translated, it gives CASSSLRGRDEKLFF.

J is TRBJ2-3 and V is TRBV6-2 or TRBV6-3, with TRBD2 matching 14 bases. Trimming removed 6 bases from V and 1 base from J; junction bases left unmatched: 6. This CDR3 is 17 amino acids long. The germline CDR1 and CDR2 sequences are MNHEY and SVGEGT. CDR3 loop: CASSPGLAGGRTDTQYF. CDR3 DNA sequence: TGTGCCAGCAGCCCTGGACTAGCGGGAGGCCGCACAGATACGCAGTATTTT.

The chain employs TRBV20-1 and TRBJ1-2, with a possible D match to TRBD1 (6 bases). Germline V gives CDR1 DFQATT, CDR2 SNEGSKA (reference sequence). Trimming left V 2 bases short and J 6 bases short, with 7 bases between. The CDR3 length is 11 residues. The CDR3 protein is CSARTGNGYTF. The CDR3 DNA follows: TGCAGTGCTAGAACAGGGAATGGCTACACCTTC.

This chain links TRBV3-1 (or the pseudogene TRBV3-2) with TRBJ2-1, with 10 bases fitting TRBD2. The junction had 11 bases not matched to a gene; V was cut back by 3 bases and J by 6 bases. The germline V gene has CDR1 LGHDT and CDR2 YNNKEL (reference sequence). The CDR3 is 17 amino acids. The CDR3 DNA sequence: TGTGCCAGCAGCCACCCTAGCGGGAGTGTTTGGCGCAATGAGCAGTTCTTC. Translated: CASSHPSGSVWRNEQFF.

The gene calls are TRBV5-1 and TRBJ2-1; 13 bases align to TRBD2. This CDR3 comprises 15 residues. Unmatched junction bases numbered 5, after V lost 5 bases and J lost 6 bases. The V gene's germline CDR1 is SGHRS and CDR2 YFSETQ. The CDR3 DNA is TGCGCCAGCAGATCCCGGACTAGCGGGAGCAATGAGCAGTTCTTC. Translation gives CASRSRTSGSNEQFF.

The rearrangement joins TRBV7-3 to TRBJ2-3, with 14 bases aligning to TRBD2. The germline gives CDR1 SGHTA, CDR2 FQGTGA. CDR3 length: 16 amino acids. The junction had 3 bases not matched to a gene; V was cut back by 3 bases and J by 4 bases. The CDR3 reads CASSFGTSGSSDTQYF. CDR3 nucleotide sequence: TGTGCCAGCAGCTTCGGGACTAGCGGGAGTTCAGATACGCAGTATTTT.